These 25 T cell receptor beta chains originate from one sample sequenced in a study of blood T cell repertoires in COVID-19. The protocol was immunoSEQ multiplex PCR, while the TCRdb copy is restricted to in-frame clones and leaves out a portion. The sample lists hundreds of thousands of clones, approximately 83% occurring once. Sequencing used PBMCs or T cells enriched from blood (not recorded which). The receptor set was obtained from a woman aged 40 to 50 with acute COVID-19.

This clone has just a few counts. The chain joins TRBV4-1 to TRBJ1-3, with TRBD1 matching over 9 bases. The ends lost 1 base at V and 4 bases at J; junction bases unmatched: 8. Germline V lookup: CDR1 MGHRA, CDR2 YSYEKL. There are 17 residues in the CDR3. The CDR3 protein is CASSQGGGGTGGNTIYF. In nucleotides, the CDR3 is TGCGCCAGCAGCCAAGGAGGAGGGGGGACAGGGGGAAACACCATATATTTT.

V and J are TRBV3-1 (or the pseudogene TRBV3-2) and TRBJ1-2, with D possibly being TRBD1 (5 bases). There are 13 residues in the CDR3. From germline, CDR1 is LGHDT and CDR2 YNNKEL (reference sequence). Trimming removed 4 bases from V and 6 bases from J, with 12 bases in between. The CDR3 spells CASSPPGVHGYTF. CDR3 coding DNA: TGTGCCAGCAGCCCTCCGGGGGTCCATGGCTACACCTTC.

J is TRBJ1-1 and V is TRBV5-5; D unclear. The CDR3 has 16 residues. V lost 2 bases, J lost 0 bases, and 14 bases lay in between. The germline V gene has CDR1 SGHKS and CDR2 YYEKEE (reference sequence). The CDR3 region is CASSFATHRLNTEAFF. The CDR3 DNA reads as TGTGCCAGCAGCTTCGCGACTCATAGGTTGAACACTGAAGCTTTCTTT.

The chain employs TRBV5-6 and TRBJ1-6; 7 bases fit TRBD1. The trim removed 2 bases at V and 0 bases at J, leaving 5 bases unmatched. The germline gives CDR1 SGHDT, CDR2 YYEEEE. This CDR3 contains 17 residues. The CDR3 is CASSLGTAGSYNSPLHF. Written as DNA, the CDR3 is TGTGCCAGCAGCTTAGGGACAGCGGGCTCCTATAATTCACCCCTCCACTTT.

The CDR3, as DNA: TGTGCCAGCAGCTTATGGGACAGGGCCTACGAGCAGTACTTC. It yields the protein CASSLWDRAYEQYF. The chain joins TRBV5-4 to TRBJ2-7; 9 positions match TRBD1. Per the germline V gene, CDR1 is SGHNT and CDR2 is YYREEE (reference sequence). V was clipped by 2 bases and J by 2 bases; unmatched bases: 2. The CDR3 spans 14 residues.

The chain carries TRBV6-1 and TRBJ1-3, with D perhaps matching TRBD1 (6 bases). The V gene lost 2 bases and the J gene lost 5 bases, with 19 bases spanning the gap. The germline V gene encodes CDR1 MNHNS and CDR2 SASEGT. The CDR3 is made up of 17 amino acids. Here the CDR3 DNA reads TGTGCCAGCAGTGAACCCTTTGCAGGGGCCCGCAGAAACACCATATATTTT. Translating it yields CASSEPFAGARRNTIYF.

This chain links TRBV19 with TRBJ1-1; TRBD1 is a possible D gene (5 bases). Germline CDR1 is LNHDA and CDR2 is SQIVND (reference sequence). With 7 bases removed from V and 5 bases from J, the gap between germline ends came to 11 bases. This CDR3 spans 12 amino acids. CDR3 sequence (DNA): TGTGCCAGTACGTGGGAGGGGACTGAAGCTTTCTTT. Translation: CASTWEGTEAFF.

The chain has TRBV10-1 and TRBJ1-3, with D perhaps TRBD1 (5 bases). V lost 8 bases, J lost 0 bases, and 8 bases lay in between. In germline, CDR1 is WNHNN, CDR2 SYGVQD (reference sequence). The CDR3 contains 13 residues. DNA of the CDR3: TGCGCCAGCGGGGCTAGCTCTGGAAACACCATATATTTT. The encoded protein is CASGASSGNTIYF.

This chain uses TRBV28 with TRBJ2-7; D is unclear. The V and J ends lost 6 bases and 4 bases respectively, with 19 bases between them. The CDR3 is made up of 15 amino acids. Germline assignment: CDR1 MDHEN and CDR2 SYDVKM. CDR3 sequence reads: CASSPFGGSAYEQYF. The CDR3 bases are TGTGCCAGCAGCCCTTTCGGTGGCTCAGCGTACGAGCAGTACTTC.

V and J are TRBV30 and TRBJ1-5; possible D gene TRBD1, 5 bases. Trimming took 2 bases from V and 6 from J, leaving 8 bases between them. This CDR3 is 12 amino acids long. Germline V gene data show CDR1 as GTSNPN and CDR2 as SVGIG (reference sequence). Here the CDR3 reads CAWSSQGQPQHF. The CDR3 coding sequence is TGTGCCTGGAGTAGCCAGGGTCAGCCCCAGCATTTT.

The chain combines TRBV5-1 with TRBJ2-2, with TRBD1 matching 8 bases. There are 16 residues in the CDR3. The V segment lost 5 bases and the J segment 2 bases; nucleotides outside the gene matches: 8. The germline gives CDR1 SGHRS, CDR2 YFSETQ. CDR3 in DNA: TGCGCCAGCAGACGTACAGGGGGTGTTAACACCGGGGAGCTGTTTTTT. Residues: CASRRTGGVNTGELFF.

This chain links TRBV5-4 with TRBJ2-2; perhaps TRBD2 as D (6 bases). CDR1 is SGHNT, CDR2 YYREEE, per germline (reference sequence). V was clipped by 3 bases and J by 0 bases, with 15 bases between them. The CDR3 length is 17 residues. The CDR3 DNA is TGTGCCAGCAGCTCATTATTGACTAGAGCGAACACCGGGGAGCTGTTTTTT. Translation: CASSSLLTRANTGELFF.

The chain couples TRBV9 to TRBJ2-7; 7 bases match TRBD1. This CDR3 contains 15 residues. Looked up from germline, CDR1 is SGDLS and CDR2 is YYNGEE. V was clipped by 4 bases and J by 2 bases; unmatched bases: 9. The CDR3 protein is CASSPRDSLTYEQYF. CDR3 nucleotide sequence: TGTGCCAGCAGCCCCCGGGACAGTCTAACCTACGAGCAGTACTTC.

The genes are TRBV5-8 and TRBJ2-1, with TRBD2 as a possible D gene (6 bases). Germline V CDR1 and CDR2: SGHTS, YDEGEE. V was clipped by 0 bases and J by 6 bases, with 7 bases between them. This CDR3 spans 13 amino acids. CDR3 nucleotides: TGTGCCAGCAGCTTGGCGGAGGGCAATGAGCAGTTCTTC. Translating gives CASSLAEGNEQFF.

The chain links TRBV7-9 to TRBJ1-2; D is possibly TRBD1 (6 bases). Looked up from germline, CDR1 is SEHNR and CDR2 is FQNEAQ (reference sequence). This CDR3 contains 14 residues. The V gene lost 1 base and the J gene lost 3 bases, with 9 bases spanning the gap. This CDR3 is CASSLEGTYYGYTF. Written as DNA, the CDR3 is TGTGCCAGCAGCTTAGAAGGGACATACTATGGCTACACCTTC.

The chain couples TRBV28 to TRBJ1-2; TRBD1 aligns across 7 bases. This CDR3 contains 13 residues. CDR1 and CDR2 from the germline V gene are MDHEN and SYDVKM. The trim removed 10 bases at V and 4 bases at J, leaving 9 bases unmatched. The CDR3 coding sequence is TGTGCCATACCCGGGGACAGAAGCTATGGCTACACCTTC. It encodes CAIPGDRSYGYTF.

The CDR3 spells CASTQGGANTEAFF. In DNA, the CDR3 is TGTGCCAGTACCCAGGGGGGCGCGAACACTGAAGCTTTCTTT. V and J are TRBV19 and TRBJ1-1; TRBD1 aligns across 7 bases. This CDR3 has 14 amino acids. Germline CDR1 is LNHDA and CDR2 is SQIVND (reference sequence). The ends lost 7 bases at V and 1 base at J; junction bases unmatched: 6.

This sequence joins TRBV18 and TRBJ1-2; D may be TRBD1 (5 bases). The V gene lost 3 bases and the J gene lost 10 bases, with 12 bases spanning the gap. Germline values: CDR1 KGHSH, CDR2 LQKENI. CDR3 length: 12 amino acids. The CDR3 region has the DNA TGTGCCAGCTCACCTGCAGGGCCTCCCTACACCTTC. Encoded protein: CASSPAGPPYTF.

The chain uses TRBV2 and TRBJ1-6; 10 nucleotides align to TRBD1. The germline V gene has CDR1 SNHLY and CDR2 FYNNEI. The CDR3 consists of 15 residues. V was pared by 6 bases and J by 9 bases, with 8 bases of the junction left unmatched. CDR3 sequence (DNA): TGTGCCAGCAGGGGATCCGGGACAGGGGTTTCACCCCTCCACTTT. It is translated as CASRGSGTGVSPLHF.

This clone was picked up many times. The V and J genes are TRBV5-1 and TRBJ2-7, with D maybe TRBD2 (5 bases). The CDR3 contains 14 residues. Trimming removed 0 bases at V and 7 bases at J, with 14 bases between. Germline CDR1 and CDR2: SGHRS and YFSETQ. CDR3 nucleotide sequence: TGCGCCAGCAGCTTGGGGGTGCCGGGAAGGGAGCAGTACTTC. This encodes CASSLGVPGREQYF.

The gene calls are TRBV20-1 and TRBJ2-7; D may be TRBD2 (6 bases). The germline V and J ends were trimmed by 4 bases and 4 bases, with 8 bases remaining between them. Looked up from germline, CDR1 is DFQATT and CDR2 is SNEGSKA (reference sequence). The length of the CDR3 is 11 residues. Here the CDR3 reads CSAKSGYEQYF. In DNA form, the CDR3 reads TGCAGTGCTAAGAGCGGGTACGAGCAGTACTTC.

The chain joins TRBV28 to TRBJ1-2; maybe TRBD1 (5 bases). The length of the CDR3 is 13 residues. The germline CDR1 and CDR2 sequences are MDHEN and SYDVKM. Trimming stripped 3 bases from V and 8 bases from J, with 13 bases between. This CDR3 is CASSLMGLGGYTF. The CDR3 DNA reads TGTGCCAGCAGTTTGATGGGACTGGGGGGCTACACCTTC.

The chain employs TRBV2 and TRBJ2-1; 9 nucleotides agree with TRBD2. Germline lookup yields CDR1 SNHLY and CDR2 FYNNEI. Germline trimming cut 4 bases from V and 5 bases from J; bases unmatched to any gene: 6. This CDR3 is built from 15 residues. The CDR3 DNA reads TGTGCCAGCAGTGTCTCGGGACTAGCCAACAATGAGCAGTTCTTC. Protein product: CASSVSGLANNEQFF.

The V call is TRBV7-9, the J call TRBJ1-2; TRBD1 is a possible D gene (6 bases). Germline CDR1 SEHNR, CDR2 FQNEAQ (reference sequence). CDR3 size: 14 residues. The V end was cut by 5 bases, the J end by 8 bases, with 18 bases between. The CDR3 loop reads CASSAPPPGAGYTF. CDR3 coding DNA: TGTGCCAGCAGCGCACCTCCACCAGGGGCCGGCTACACCTTC.

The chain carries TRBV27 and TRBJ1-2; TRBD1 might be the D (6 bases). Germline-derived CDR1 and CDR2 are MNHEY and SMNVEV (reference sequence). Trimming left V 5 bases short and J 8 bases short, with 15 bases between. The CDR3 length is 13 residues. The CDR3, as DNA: TGTGCCAGCAGTACCGGACAGTATGTAGGCTACACCTTC. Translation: CASSTGQYVGYTF.